This is a list of T cell receptor beta chains from one sample in a study of T-cell reconstitution after alpha-beta-depleted transplantation in children. TCRdb reprocessed the PCR reads with MiXCR, giving one entry per CDR3 protein. The sample has about 300,000 distinct CDR3 sequences; roughly a tenth are singletons. The material was PBMCs, obtained before TCRalphabeta/CD19-depleted stem cell transplant. The receptors shown here come from a boy under two years old with acute myeloid leukemia, due to receive a stem cell transplant. CDR3s include the opening cysteine and the closing phenylalanine or tryptophan. Each record gives: CDR3 length, clone size, V gene, D gene, J gene, CDR3 protein, CDR3 DNA. The D gene is left open where the match is weak. Some rows have no size entry. The others give once, few or many, or a class for an expanded clone.

>16|many|TRBV20-1|TRBD2|TRBJ2-3
CSARAPTSGRADTQYF
TGCAGTGCTAGAGCCCCGACTAGCGGGAGGGCAGATACGCAGTATTTT
>16|many|TRBV7-9|TRBD1|TRBJ2-3
CASSRQGARSRDTQYF
TGTGCCAGCAGTCGACAGGGGGCAAGATCCCGAGATACGCAGTATTTT
>14|few|TRBV20-1|.|TRBJ2-7
CSATGWRVNYEQYF
TGCAGTGCCACCGGGTGGAGGGTTAACTACGAGCAGTACTTC
>17|many|TRBV15|.|TRBJ2-1
CATSRPQGQRSYNEQFF
TGTGCCACCAGCAGGCCCCAGGGTCAGCGCTCCTACAATGAGCAGTTCTTC
>13|many|TRBV20-1|.|TRBJ2-5
CSARVGLEETQYF
TGCAGTGCTAGAGTTGGCCTAGAAGAGACCCAGTACTTC
>13|.|TRBV11-1|.|TRBJ2-5
CASSFTGTKTQYF
TGTGCCAGCAGCTTTACAGGGACGAAGACCCAGTACTTC
>14|many|TRBV3-1|TRBD1|TRBJ1-1
CASSLTGGGTEAFF
TGTGCCAGCAGCCTAACAGGGGGAGGAACTGAAGCTTTCTTT
>15|many|TRBV7-6|.|TRBJ1-5
CASSDQEGPGQPQHF
TGTGCCAGCAGCGATCAGGAGGGACCGGGACAGCCCCAGCATTTT
>15|few|TRBV6-5|.|TRBJ2-5
CASSYSTGVGETQYF
TGTGCCAGCAGTTACTCGACGGGGGTCGGGGAGACCCAGTACTTC
>16|many|TRBV10-3|.|TRBJ2-1
CAISRLRAGSEDEQFF
TGTGCCATCAGTCGATTACGGGCGGGCTCCGAGGATGAGCAGTTCTTC
>15|many|TRBV29-1|.|TRBJ1-2
CSVEEGVRANYGYTF
TGCAGCGTTGAAGAAGGAGTCAGGGCTAACTATGGCTACACCTTC
>15|many|TRBV20-1|TRBD2|TRBJ2-2
CSASLTSGGPGELFF
TGCAGTGCTAGCCTCACTAGCGGGGGGCCCGGGGAGCTGTTTTTT
>16|many|TRBV18|.|TRBJ2-5
CASSPLPELWEETQYF
TGTGCCAGCTCACCTCTGCCCGAACTTTGGGAAGAGACCCAGTACTTC
>13|many|TRBV18|.|TRBJ2-5
CASSPGPQETQYF
TGTGCCAGCAGCCCGGGACCCCAAGAGACCCAGTACTTC
>15|many|TRBV11-2|.|TRBJ2-1
CASSSLRDPRREQFF
TGTGCCAGCAGCTCCCTCCGGGACCCAAGACGTGAGCAGTTCTTC
>16|many|TRBV5-1|TRBD2|TRBJ2-2
CASSLELLAGTGELFF
TGCGCCAGCAGCTTGGAGCTCCTAGCGGGCACCGGGGAGCTGTTTTTT
>20|few|TRBV18|TRBD1|TRBJ2-3
CASSPPPGQGPTQRTDTQYF
TGTGCCAGCTCACCTCCTCCGGGACAGGGCCCTACTCAACGCACAGATACGCAGTATTTT
>19|many|TRBV20-1|.|TRBJ2-1
CSARAPGTPSRGSYNEQFF
TGCAGTGCTCGTGCTCCCGGGACACCCTCGAGGGGGTCCTACAATGAGCAGTTCTTC
>15|many|TRBV20-1|TRBD2|TRBJ2-5
CSARDGLAVQETQYF
TGCAGTGCTAGAGATGGACTAGCGGTCCAAGAGACCCAGTACTTC
>15|few|TRBV28|.|TRBJ2-7
CASSPDKGLYPEQYF
TGTGCCAGCAGTCCCGACAAGGGGCTTTACCCCGAGCAGTACTTC
>13|many|TRBV5-1|.|TRBJ2-3
CASSLVGPDTQYF
TGCGCCAGCAGCTTGGTTGGACCAGATACGCAGTATTTT
>15|many|TRBV5-4|.|TRBJ2-7
CASSLPGGTVYEQYF
TGTGCCAGCAGCCTCCCCGGCGGGACCGTCTACGAGCAGTACTTC
>13|many|TRBV28|TRBD2|TRBJ2-3
CASGRGREDTQYF
TGTGCCAGCGGCCGGGGGAGGGAGGATACGCAGTATTTT
>16|few|TRBV28|TRBD1|TRBJ2-2
CASSFTGGADTGELFF
TGTGCCAGCAGTTTTACAGGGGGCGCAGACACCGGGGAGCTGTTTTTT
>13|many|TRBV12-3/TRBV12-4|TRBD1|TRBJ1-1
CASSRQGTTEAFF
TGTGCCAGCAGTCGACAGGGTACCACTGAAGCTTTCTTT
>15|many|TRBV5-1|TRBD1|TRBJ2-7
CASSFGTGGPYEQYF
TGCGCCAGCAGCTTCGGGACAGGGGGACCCTACGAGCAGTACTTC
>12|.|TRBV20-1|.|TRBJ1-2
CSARDPRAGYTF
TGCAGTGCTAGAGACCCACGAGCAGGCTACACCTTC
>15|many|TRBV5-4|.|TRBJ1-2
CASSLASIYNYGYTF
TGTGCCAGCAGCTTGGCCAGCATATATAACTATGGCTACACCTTC
>15|many|TRBV5-1|TRBD1|TRBJ2-7
CASGLSGGQSYEQYF
TGCGCCAGCGGCCTTTCAGGGGGCCAATCCTACGAGCAGTACTTC
>17|.|TRBV4-3|TRBD2|TRBJ2-3
CASSQGLLAASTDTQYF
TGCGCCAGCAGCCAGGGATTACTAGCGGCAAGCACAGATACGCAGTATTTT
>15|many|TRBV28|.|TRBJ1-4
CASSFLQLSNEKLFF
TGTGCCAGCAGTTTCCTACAGCTATCAAATGAAAAACTGTTTTTT
>15|many|TRBV25-1|TRBD1|TRBJ2-2
CASSGGQGAPGELFF
TGTGCCAGCAGTGGGGGACAGGGGGCGCCCGGGGAGCTGTTTTTT
>15|many|TRBV20-1|.|TRBJ1-6
CSARRRGALNSPLHF
TGCAGTGCCCGGAGGAGGGGGGCCCTTAATTCACCCCTCCACTTT
>15|many|TRBV5-1|.|TRBJ2-3
CASCRTGLRTDTQYF
TGCGCCAGCTGCAGAACAGGGCTTCGGACAGATACGCAGTATTTT
>17|.|TRBV7-2|.|TRBJ1-4
CASSLVPQGSAGEKLFF
TGTGCCAGCAGCTTAGTCCCCCAGGGGTCAGCGGGTGAAAAACTGTTTTTT
>14|many|TRBV9|.|TRBJ2-2
CASSVGFFAGELFF
TGTGCCAGCAGCGTAGGGTTCTTTGCCGGGGAGCTGTTTTTT
>13|many|TRBV5-1|.|TRBJ1-1
CASSSTANTEAFF
TGCGCCAGCAGCTCAACCGCGAACACTGAAGCTTTCTTT
>15|many|TRBV9|.|TRBJ2-3
CASSLRGSSTDTQYF
TGTGCCAGCAGCCTCCGGGGCTCTAGCACAGATACGCAGTATTTT
>16|many|TRBV28|.|TRBJ1-6
CASSETPSSYNSPLHF
TGTGCCAGCAGTGAGACACCGAGCTCCTATAATTCACCCCTCCACTTT
>15|few|TRBV20-1|TRBD2|TRBJ2-5
CSARAGTSGSQTQYF
TGCAGTGCTAGAGCGGGGACTAGCGGGAGTCAGACCCAGTACTTC
>14|few|TRBV20-1|.|TRBJ2-4
CSAREGSLRGIQYF
TGCAGTGCTAGAGAAGGGAGCTTAAGGGGCATTCAGTACTTC
>13|few|TRBV6-2/TRBV6-3|.|TRBJ2-7
CAGGSGSLYEQYF
TGTGCCGGTGGGAGTGGCAGCCTTTACGAGCAGTACTTC
>14|.|TRBV7-8|.|TRBJ2-7
CARGLGLDFYEQYF
TGTGCCAGGGGCCTAGGACTCGACTTCTACGAGCAGTACTTC
>14|.|TRBV7-3|.|TRBJ2-7
CASSSSPDSYEQYF
TGTGCCAGCAGCTCCTCACCTGACAGCTACGAGCAGTACTTC
>15|many|TRBV9|.|TRBJ2-5
CASSVSNRPPATQYF
TGTGCCAGCAGCGTATCCAATAGACCCCCAGCGACCCAGTACTTC
>13|many|TRBV19|.|TRBJ2-7
CASSIDLSYEQYF
TGTGCCAGTAGTATAGATCTGTCCTACGAGCAGTACTTC
>15|many|TRBV12-3/TRBV12-4|.|TRBJ1-4
CASSPLLDRNEKLFF
TGTGCCAGCAGCCCCCTCCTTGACAGAAATGAAAAACTGTTTTTT
>12|many|TRBV20-1|.|TRBJ2-7
CSASGKEYEQYF
TGCAGTGCTAGCGGGAAGGAATACGAGCAGTACTTC
>14|many|TRBV28|.|TRBJ2-5
CASSFSQGFGTQYF
TGTGCCAGCAGTTTTTCCCAGGGTTTTGGGACCCAGTACTTC
>14|few|TRBV2|TRBD2|TRBJ2-1
CASSAVGGIDEQFF
TGTGCCAGCAGTGCTGTCGGGGGGATTGATGAGCAGTTCTTC
>16|many|TRBV5-1|.|TRBJ2-6
CASSLRGNSGANVLTF
TGCGCCAGCAGCTTGCGAGGGAACTCTGGGGCCAACGTCCTGACTTTC
>15|many|TRBV21-1|.|TRBJ1-5
CASSDRDRGNQPQHF
TGTGCCAGCAGCGACCGGGACAGGGGTAATCAGCCCCAGCATTTT